This T cell receptor (beta chain) was documented in a study of blood T cell repertoires in COVID-19. On the study more broadly: Sample material is recorded as cDNA or gDNA derived from T cells, B-cell-depleted T cells, or PBMCs.

The germline gives CDR1 PRHDT, CDR2 FYEKMQ (reference sequence). CDR3 length equals 12 residues. The V end was cut by 5 bases, the J end by 5 bases, with 7 bases between. Generated by immunoSEQ multiplex PCR, the TCRdb table keeps only in-frame clones and is missing some. The table lists 250,000 or so clones, about 85% of them singletons. Participant reports of clinical history set cohort assignment. The receptor was isolated from a man under 40 who had recovered from COVID-19. The sequenced sample consisted of PBMCs or T cells enriched from blood (not recorded which). This sequence joins TRBV13 and TRBJ2-1; D not resolved. CDR3 sequence reads: CASSLLDNEQFF. The CDR3 DNA reads as TGTGCCAGCAGCCTCCTAGACAATGAGCAGTTCTTC.